This T cell receptor beta chain was identified during a study of blood T cell repertoires in COVID-19. Study information: Some COVID-19 samples were acute and others convalescent; all came from the United States, Italy and Spain. PBMCs, B-cell-depleted T cells, or T cells provided the cDNA or gDNA that made up the material.

Authors' data handling: Reference gene primers were amplified, and this amplification served to estimate nucleated cell counts. Generated by immunoSEQ multiplex PCR, the TCRdb table keeps only in-frame clones and is missing some. V, J and clone size derive from that table, while D and trimming were established from the DNA sequence. Of 300,000 to 400,000 clones listed, more than 70% were seen once; the top ten hold less than 9.5%. Trimming cost V 8 bases and J 0 bases; bases outside gene matches: 4. Germline assignment: CDR1 MDHEN and CDR2 SYDVKM. The CDR3 contains 13 residues. The sample comprised peripheral blood. The chain couples TRBV28 to TRBJ2-7; 7 nucleotides align to TRBD2. The sequence was obtained from a woman between 50 and 59 years old who had recovered from COVID-19. CDR3 in amino acids: CASVGGSSYEQYF. The CDR3, as DNA: TGTGCCAGCGTTGGCGGGAGCTCCTACGAGCAGTACTTC.